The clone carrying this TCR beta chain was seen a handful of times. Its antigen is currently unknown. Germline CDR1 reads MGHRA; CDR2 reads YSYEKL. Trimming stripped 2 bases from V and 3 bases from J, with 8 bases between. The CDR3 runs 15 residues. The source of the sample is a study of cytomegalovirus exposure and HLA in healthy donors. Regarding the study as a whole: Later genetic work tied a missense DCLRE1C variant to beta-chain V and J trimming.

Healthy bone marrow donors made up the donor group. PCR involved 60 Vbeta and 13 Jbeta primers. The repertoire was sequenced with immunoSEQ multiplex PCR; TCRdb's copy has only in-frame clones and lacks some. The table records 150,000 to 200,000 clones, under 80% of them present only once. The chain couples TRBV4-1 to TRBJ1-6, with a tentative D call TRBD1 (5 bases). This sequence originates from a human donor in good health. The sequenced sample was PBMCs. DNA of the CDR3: TGCGCCAGCAGCCAAATGGGACTCTATAATTCACCCCTCCACTTT. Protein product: CASSQMGLYNSPLHF.